These 14 T cell receptor beta chains were sequenced from one sample in a study of CD8 T cells in ankylosing spondylitis. In TCRdb, the 5' RACE reads were re-called with MiXCR into one record per CDR3 protein. Of approximately 60,000 distinct CDR3 sequences in the sample, around 6.4% are singletons; the top ten hold around 5%. The material sequenced was synovial fluid, either unsorted or a sorted T cell fraction (not recorded which). These receptors were taken from a male donor with ankylosing spondylitis.

In this sample, this clonotype turned up a few times. CDR3 nucleotides: TGCAGCGTTGAATCCTCGGGACAGGGGGCCCACAATGAGCAGTTCTTC. Translation: CSVESSGQGAHNEQFF. The rearrangement uses TRBV29-1 and TRBJ2-1; 12 nucleotides align to TRBD1. V was clipped by 2 bases and J by 5 bases; unmatched bases: 7. The germline V gene encodes CDR1 SQVTM and CDR2 ANQGSEA. CDR3 length: 16 amino acids.

With respect to this clonotype: This sequence may be a read error, since a much larger clone differs from it by one base. The V call is TRBV12-3 or TRBV12-4, the J call TRBJ2-2, with 9 bases that match TRBD1. The CDR3 is 14 residues long. CDR3 loop: CACYRDRATGELSF. The CDR3 DNA is TGTGCCTGCTACCGGGACAGGGCGACCGGGGAGCTGTCTTTT.

This clonotype was seen ten or more times. The chain combines TRBV24-1 with TRBJ2-1; TRBD1 agrees at 7 bases. Germline CDR1 KGHDR, CDR2 SFDVKD. The V segment lost 4 bases and the J segment 2 bases; nucleotides outside the gene matches: 7. The CDR3 has 16 residues. The CDR3 DNA reads as TGTGCCACCAGTGACCAAAACAGGGGCCCCTACAATGAGCAGTTCTTC. Its translation is CATSDQNRGPYNEQFF.

The table lists this clonotype with many counts. The chain recombines TRBV5-1 with TRBJ1-1; 7 bases fit TRBD1. This CDR3 is 15 amino acids long. Trimming took 1 base from V and 0 from J; bases not matched to a gene: 3. The germline V gene encodes CDR1 SGHRS and CDR2 YFSETQ. Written as DNA, the CDR3 is TGCGCCAGCAGCTTGCTCGGGACAGTGAACACTGAAGCTTTCTTT. Translation: CASSLLGTVNTEAFF.

This clonotype has ten or more counts. The genes are TRBV11-2 and TRBJ2-7, with TRBD2 matching 8 bases. Germline V gene data show CDR1 as SGHAT and CDR2 as FQNNGV. V lost 4 bases to trimming and J lost 3 bases; unmatched junction nucleotides: 5. The CDR3 has 14 amino acids. For the CDR3, the DNA is TGTGCCAGCAGCTGGGCCGGGAGGGTCTACGAGCAGTACTTC. Translating gives CASSWAGRVYEQYF.

This clonotype appeared many times. The gene calls are TRBV7-9 and TRBJ1-5, with TRBD1 identical over 12 bases. The CDR3 is 14 amino acids. J lost 9 bases, V lost 5 bases, and 5 bases had no gene match. The germline V gene encodes CDR1 SEHNR and CDR2 FQNEAQ (reference sequence). The CDR3 region is CASSGTGGPLPQHF. The DNA for the CDR3 is TGTGCCAGCAGCGGGACAGGGGGCCCTCTGCCCCAGCATTTT.

About this clonotype itself: Mismatch with germline at one junction end may stem from a read error. The rearrangement links TRBV2 to TRBJ1-2, with D possibly matching TRBD1 (5 bases). Looked up from germline, CDR1 is SNHLY and CDR2 is FYNNEI. The CDR3 runs to 16 residues. CDR3 loop: CASRETVMRRNSGYTF. The CDR3 DNA sequence: TGTGCCAGCAGGGAGACAGTTATGCGCAGGAATTCTGGCTACACATTC.

Ten or more counts support this clonotype. J is TRBJ1-1 and V is TRBV11-2; D is ambiguous. CDR3 length: 14 residues. Trimming pared 6 bases from V and 6 bases from J, leaving 17 bases between. CDR1 SGHAT and CDR2 FQNNGV come from the germline V gene. CDR3 region: CASSWQSGLAEAFF. The CDR3 DNA reads TGTGCCAGCAGTTGGCAGTCTGGGTTAGCTGAAGCTTTCTTT.

The genes are TRBV12-3 or TRBV12-4 and TRBJ2-3, with D perhaps TRBD2 (7 bases). The CDR3 has 16 residues. V lost 0 bases and J lost 3, with 13 bases in between. CDR3 nucleotides: TGTGCCAGCAGTTTAGCGCCAGAGGGGGGGACAGATACGCAGTATTTT. It encodes CASSLAPEGGTDTQYF.

The CDR3 region has the DNA TGTGCCAGCAGTTTCTCGCAGGGGGTATATCAGCCCCAGCATTTT. This gives the protein CASSFSQGVYQPQHF. This sequence joins TRBV28 and TRBJ1-5; 7 bases are a match to TRBD1. Germline V gives CDR1 MDHEN, CDR2 SYDVKM. The CDR3 totals 15 residues. J gave up 5 bases and V 3 bases, and 7 bases lay outside the gene matches.

This clonotype was seen many times. The chain uses TRBV7-2 and TRBJ2-1; 7 bases agree with TRBD2. The CDR3 is 14 residues long. V trimming: 4 bases; J trimming: 8 bases; junction bases outside the gene matches: 8. Germline V gene lookup returns CDR1 SGHTA and CDR2 FQGNSA. Here the CDR3 reads CASSSRTRWDEQFF. Here the CDR3 DNA reads TGTGCCAGCAGCTCTCGGACTAGGTGGGATGAGCAGTTCTTC.

This clonotype was detected ten times or more. This CDR3 is CSGSRGGQEKLFF. The DNA for the CDR3 is TGCAGCGGCTCCCGGGGAGGACAGGAAAAACTGTTTTTT. The genes are TRBV29-1 and TRBJ1-4; a weak D match, TRBD1 (6 bases). The V end was cut by 7 bases, the J end by 8 bases, with 17 bases between. Germline CDR1 and CDR2: SQVTM and ANQGSEA. The CDR3 runs to 13 residues. Using reference TRBV29-1 and TRBJ1-4 for the parts outside the CDR3, the full variable domain is SAVISQKPSRDICQRGTSLTIQCQVDSQVTMMFWYRQQPGQSLTLIATANQGSEATYESGFVIDKFPISRPNLTFSTLTVSNMSPEDSSIYLCSGSRGGQEKLFFGSGTQLSVL.

There are many counts of this clonotype. The gene calls are TRBV15 and TRBJ2-2, with D maybe TRBD1 (5 bases). CDR1 and CDR2 (germline): LNHNV, YYDKDF (reference sequence). This CDR3 region has 13 residues. Trimming cost V 0 bases and J 7 bases, with 6 bases left between them. The CDR3 nucleotides are TGTGCCACCAGCAGAGAAGGGGTCGGGGAGCTGTTTTTT. It is translated as CATSREGVGELFF.

In its sample, this clonotype was seen a few times. Lacking the conserved final phenylalanine or tryptophan, this CDR3 likely reflects a read error. The limits of the CDR3 on the DNA are not certain, so only TCRdb's listed CDR3 is given. The V call is TRBV21-1, the J call TRBJ2-5; the DNA was not compared with TRBD1, the D call given in the table. TRBV21-1 represents a pseudogene. The CDR3 comprises 13 residues, both ends counted. The CDR3 is CASSETVPQGNGY.